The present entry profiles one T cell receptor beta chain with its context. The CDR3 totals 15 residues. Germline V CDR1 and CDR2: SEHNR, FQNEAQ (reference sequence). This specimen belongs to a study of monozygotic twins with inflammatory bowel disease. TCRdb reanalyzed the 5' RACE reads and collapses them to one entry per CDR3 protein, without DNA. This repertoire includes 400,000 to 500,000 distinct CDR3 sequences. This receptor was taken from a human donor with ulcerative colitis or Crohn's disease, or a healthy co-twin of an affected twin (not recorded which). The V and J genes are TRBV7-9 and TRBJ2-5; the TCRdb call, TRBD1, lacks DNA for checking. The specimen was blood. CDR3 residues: CASSLGQGSTQTQYF.